The table lists the clone carrying this T cell receptor beta chain with many counts. Its specificity is not known. The entry originates in a study of CD8 T cells in ankylosing spondylitis. The study, taken as a whole, reports: Certain motif variants had earlier been reported in reactive arthritis synovial fluid and blood. Typical of ankylosing spondylitis blood, it appeared, was a TCR beta motif of several highly homologous variants.

5'-RACE, quantitative and with molecular barcodes, yielded the TCR beta libraries. TCRdb analysed the 5' RACE reads with MiXCR anew, one entry per CDR3 protein. This sample carries 300,000 to 350,000 distinct CDR3 sequences, roughly 11% of them seen once, and the ten largest clones take 9.1%. The clonotype comes from a female donor with ankylosing spondylitis or in good health (not recorded which). Material: blood, either unsorted or a sorted T cell fraction (not recorded which).

The CDR3 loop is CASSLNIGSGEAFF. CDR3 in DNA: TGCGCCAGCAGCTTGAATATAGGTTCCGGTGAAGCTTTCTTT. This chain joins TRBV5-1 and TRBJ1-1; the D is unclear. The CDR3 runs 14 residues. The V gene lost 1 base and the J gene lost 7 bases, with 14 bases spanning the gap. CDR1 SGHRS and CDR2 YFSETQ come from the germline V gene.